These 19 T cell receptor beta chains share one sample of origin, sequenced in a study of identical twins. TCRdb recomputed calls from the 5' RACE reads with MiXCR, one row per CDR3 protein. The sample lists about 500,000 distinct CDR3 sequences; around 15% were seen once. In addition, the sample was reused for a study of yellow fever vaccine responses in identical twins.

The sample consisted of CD4+ T cells sorted from blood. The origin of the receptors is a woman aged 18 to 35 in good health.

This chain links TRBV9 with TRBJ2-7; maybe TRBD1 (6 bases). The V end lost 0 bases, the J end lost 3 bases, and 16 bases lay between the germline ends. Looked up from germline, CDR1 is SGDLS and CDR2 is YYNGEE. The length of the CDR3 is 16 residues. This CDR3 is CASSVATTGALYEQYF. CDR3 nucleotides: TGTGCCAGCAGCGTAGCTACGACAGGCGCCCTCTACGAGCAGTACTTC.

This clonotype has just a few counts. V gene TRBV20-1 combines with J gene TRBJ2-7; 7 bases align to TRBD2. CDR3 size: 14 residues. V was pared by 6 bases and J by 3 bases, with 11 bases of the junction left unmatched. Germline CDR1 DFQATT, CDR2 SNEGSKA (reference sequence). The DNA of the CDR3 is TGCAGTGCCATCCCCGGGGCTAGCGGCTACGAGCAGTACTTC. This sequence encodes CSAIPGASGYEQYF.

The chain has TRBV6-1 and TRBJ2-3, with D perhaps matching TRBD1 (6 bases). The CDR3 is 15 amino acids. Trimming removed 6 bases at V and 0 bases at J, with 13 bases between. CDR1 MNHNS and CDR2 SASEGT come from the germline V gene. CDR3 residues: CASRGTGSSTDTQYF. CDR3 nucleotides: TGTGCCAGCAGGGGTACAGGGTCTAGCACAGATACGCAGTATTTT.

This clonotype was counted between two and nine times. The chain recombines TRBV2 with TRBJ2-3; D may be TRBD2 (6 bases). CDR3 length: 17 amino acids. CDR1 is SNHLY and CDR2 is FYNNEI in the germline V gene. V lost 4 bases and J lost 1, with 18 bases in between. CDR3 nucleotides: TGTGCCAGCAGTGCTCGCCGAGGAGGGAGAGGCACAGATACGCAGTATTTT. It yields the protein CASSARRGGRGTDTQYF.

This clonotype was seen a few times. The genes are TRBV20-1 and TRBJ2-7; D ambiguous. V was shortened by 0 bases and J by 2 bases, with 14 bases between the two germline ends. Germline V gives CDR1 DFQATT, CDR2 SNEGSKA (reference sequence). The CDR3 extends over 15 amino acids. The CDR3 sequence is CSARDPRASTYEQYF. The CDR3 region has the DNA TGCAGTGCTAGAGATCCCCGGGCCTCCACCTACGAGCAGTACTTC.

This rearrangement joins TRBV20-1 to TRBJ2-3, with 9 bases fitting TRBD2. Germline V CDR1 and CDR2: DFQATT, SNEGSKA (reference sequence). After removal of 8 bases from V and 2 bases from J, the junction contained 8 bases not matched to a gene. This CDR3 region has 14 residues. As DNA, the CDR3 is TGCAGTACTTTAGCGGGAGTCCACACAGATACGCAGTATTTT. Translation: CSTLAGVHTDTQYF.

The chain recombines TRBV20-1 with TRBJ2-7, with D perhaps TRBD2 (6 bases). The CDR3 is made up of 14 amino acids. Germline V gene data show CDR1 as DFQATT and CDR2 as SNEGSKA (reference sequence). V was trimmed by 0 bases and J by 7 bases, leaving 16 bases between them. CDR3 nucleotide sequence: TGCAGTGCTAGAGATCAATTCAGAGGGAGGGAGCAGTACTTC. This codes for CSARDQFRGREQYF.

The gene calls are TRBV12-3 or TRBV12-4 and TRBJ2-5; 11 bases line up with TRBD2. The CDR3 extends over 15 amino acids. Unmatched junction bases numbered 4, after V lost 6 bases and J lost 1 base. The DNA for the CDR3 is TGTGCCAGCAGCCGGACTAGCGGGCCCCAAGAGACCCAGTACTTC. Its protein product is CASSRTSGPQETQYF.

In its sample, this clonotype was seen many times. CDR3: CASSTLSQSSTDTQYF. Written as DNA, the CDR3 is TGTGCCAGCAGTACCTTATCCCAGTCTAGCACAGATACGCAGTATTTT. The chain uses TRBV12-3 or TRBV12-4 and TRBJ2-3; no clear D gene. The CDR3 spans 16 residues. Trimming took off 5 bases at V and 0 bases at J, with 15 bases between the two ends.

The chain has TRBV24-1 and TRBJ1-4; D is ambiguous. V lost 6 bases and J 3 bases, leaving 10 bases between the germline ends. The CDR3 has 14 residues. Germline V gives CDR1 KGHDR, CDR2 SFDVKD. DNA for the CDR3: TGTGCCACCAGTCGAGGAGCACCTAATGAAAAACTGTTTTTT. It yields the protein CATSRGAPNEKLFF.

This clonotype was picked up a small number of times. The chain links TRBV3-1 to TRBJ1-2, with D perhaps TRBD1 (6 bases). This CDR3 has 13 residues. Deletions cut 3 bases from V and 4 bases from J, with 9 bases between. Per the germline V gene, CDR1 is LGHDT and CDR2 is YNNKEL (reference sequence). CDR3 region: CASSQGAVYGYTF. Written as DNA, the CDR3 is TGTGCCAGCAGCCAGGGGGCGGTCTATGGCTACACCTTC.

This clonotype was counted a few times. The genes are TRBV6-1 and TRBJ2-3, with 9 bases aligning to TRBD2. CDR3 length: 17 residues. The junction had 9 bases not matched to a gene; V was cut back by 5 bases and J by 0 bases. Per germline, CDR1 MNHNS and CDR2 SASEGT. The CDR3 reads CASSKSGGTTSTDTQYF. The CDR3 nucleotides read TGTGCCAGCAGTAAAAGCGGGGGGACCACTAGCACAGATACGCAGTATTTT.

This clonotype was counted between two and nine times. This chain uses TRBV24-1 with TRBJ2-1, with 8 nucleotides matching TRBD2. The CDR3 runs to 17 residues. CDR1 and CDR2 from the germline V gene are KGHDR and SFDVKD. V shed 4 bases, J shed 5 bases, and the junction held 12 bases outside the gene matches. CDR3 loop: CATSEPLSGGKHNEQFF. The CDR3 DNA reads TGTGCCACCAGTGAACCCCTCTCGGGGGGGAAACACAATGAGCAGTTCTTC.

This clonotype was seen ten or more times. The J gene is TRBJ1-2, the V gene TRBV12-3 or TRBV12-4; D is perhaps TRBD1 (5 bases). This CDR3 has 16 amino acids. Trimming took 5 bases from V and 3 from J, leaving 19 bases between them. The CDR3 is CASSASGTQSYYGYTF. CDR3 bases: TGTGCCAGCAGTGCCTCCGGGACCCAATCCTACTATGGCTACACCTTC.

The chain combines TRBV14 with TRBJ2-1; no clear D gene. V lost 3 bases, J lost 12 bases, and 12 bases lay in between. The CDR3 runs 12 residues. The germline V gene has CDR1 SGHDN and CDR2 FVKESK. CDR3 coding DNA: TGTGCCAGCAGCCAGGCCTCTTGGGGGCAGTTCTTC. This sequence encodes CASSQASWGQFF.

This clonotype occurred a few times. The CDR3 loop is CASSLGFTYEQYF. The CDR3 coding sequence is TGCGCCAGCAGTCTTGGATTTACCTACGAGCAGTACTTC. This chain links TRBV10-2 with TRBJ2-7; D unresolved. The V and J ends lost 5 bases and 2 bases respectively, with 10 bases between them. The CDR3 has 13 amino acids. Germline CDR1 WSHSY, CDR2 SAAADI.

This clonotype has just a few counts. The chain uses TRBV20-1 and TRBJ2-2, with a possible D match to TRBD1 (6 bases). This CDR3 is 16 amino acids long. Per the germline V gene, CDR1 is DFQATT and CDR2 is SNEGSKA (reference sequence). Trimming took 3 bases from V and 0 from J, leaving 14 bases between them. This CDR3 is CSASLLGGSNTGELFF. Written as DNA, the CDR3 is TGCAGTGCTAGTCTTTTAGGGGGTTCGAACACCGGGGAGCTGTTTTTT.

This clonotype was observed a handful of times. The genes are TRBV5-6 and TRBJ2-1, with D maybe TRBD2 (5 bases). Germline values: CDR1 SGHDT, CDR2 YYEEEE. CDR3 size: 14 residues. With 4 bases removed from V and 6 bases from J, the gap between germline ends came to 14 bases. The CDR3 nucleotides are TGTGCCAGCAGCCCGGGAACCGCCTTCAATGAGCAGTTCTTC. Encoded protein: CASSPGTAFNEQFF.

The V and J genes are TRBV3-1 and TRBJ2-2, with TRBD1 identical over 8 bases. V trimming: 5 bases; J trimming: 4 bases; junction bases outside the gene matches: 6. The CDR3 extends over 15 amino acids. From germline, CDR1 is LGHDT and CDR2 YNNKEL (reference sequence). The CDR3 coding sequence is TGTGCCAGCAGCTCCCATGACAGGGGCACCGGGGAGCTGTTTTTT. Its protein is CASSSHDRGTGELFF.